This T cell receptor (beta chain) was obtained from a study of blood T cell repertoires in COVID-19. About the study: The United States, Italy and Spain provided the acute and convalescent COVID-19 samples.

Assay: immunoSEQ multiplex PCR; the TCRdb copy retains only in-frame clones and omits some. The table records 240,000 or so clones, roughly four fifths of them present only once. CDR1 and CDR2 from the germline V gene are SGDLS and YYNGEE. The trim removed 0 bases at V and 5 bases at J, leaving 7 bases unmatched. CDR3 length: 17 amino acids. The rearrangement links TRBV9 to TRBJ2-2, with TRBD2 matching 10 bases. This sequence originates from a woman younger than 30 with acute or convalescent COVID-19. Sequencing was performed on peripheral blood. CDR3 DNA: TGTGCCAGCAGCGTAGAGGAGCGGGAGGGGTGGACCGGGGAGCTGTTTTTT. It is translated as CASSVEEREGWTGELFF.